The 30 T cell receptor beta chains below all came from one sample that was sequenced in a study of cytomegalovirus exposure and HLA in healthy donors. The PCR employed 60 Vbeta primers together with 13 Jbeta primers. The assay was immunoSEQ multiplex PCR, and TCRdb's table has in-frame clones only and misses some. Here the sample table reports 150,000 or so clones. Sequencing was carried out using PBMCs. These TCRs come from a woman between 50 and 59 years old in good health and CMV-seronegative.

The chain joins TRBV28 to TRBJ2-2; D possibly corresponds to TRBD1 (6 bases). CDR3 size: 15 residues. The germline V and J ends were trimmed by 6 bases and 3 bases, with 14 bases remaining between them. CDR1 and CDR2 (germline): MDHEN, SYDVKM. The CDR3: CASRPGQIDTGELFF. Written as DNA, the CDR3 is TGTGCCAGCAGACCTGGACAGATCGACACCGGGGAGCTGTTTTTT. The whole variable domain, filled in from reference TRBV28 and TRBJ2-2, reads DVKVTQSSRYLVKRTGEKVFLECVQDMDHENMFWYRQDPGLGLRLIYFSYDVKMKEKGDIPEGYSVSREKKERFSLILESASTNQTSMYLCASRPGQIDTGELFFGEGSRLTVL.

This chain links TRBV7-9 with TRBJ1-2, with 8 nucleotides matching TRBD1. J was trimmed by 7 bases and V by 1 base; bases with no gene match: 2. Germline V gene sequence: CDR1 SEHNR, CDR2 FQNEAQ (reference sequence). The CDR3 has 13 amino acids. As DNA, the CDR3 is TGTGCCAGCAGCTTAGAGCAGGGGGCTGGCTACACCTTC. Its translation: CASSLEQGAGYTF.

The gene calls are TRBV15 and TRBJ1-5; possibly TRBD1 for D (5 bases). Germline V CDR1 and CDR2: LNHNV, YYDKDF (reference sequence). V was shortened by 0 bases and J by 6 bases, with 18 bases between the two germline ends. The length of the CDR3 is 17 residues. The CDR3 region is CATSRDRLRGGTQPQHF. The DNA for the CDR3 is TGTGCCACCAGCAGAGATCGCCTAAGGGGAGGGACTCAGCCCCAGCATTTT.

The chain links TRBV6-5 to TRBJ1-2, with D possibly matching TRBD1 (6 bases). Trimming removed 6 bases from V and 5 bases from J, with 10 bases in between. Germline V gene lookup returns CDR1 MNHEY and CDR2 SVGAGI. The CDR3 is 12 residues long. CDR3 region: CASSATGYGYTF. CDR3 nucleotide sequence: TGTGCCAGCAGCGCTACAGGGTATGGCTACACCTTC.

V and J are TRBV27 and TRBJ2-5, with 7 bases that match TRBD1. With V trimmed by 0 bases and J by 5 bases, 6 bases remained unmatched. Germline assignment: CDR1 MNHEY and CDR2 SMNVEV (reference sequence). The CDR3 has 15 residues. In DNA, the CDR3 is TGTGCCAGCAGTTTATCGAGACAGGGCGGGGAGACCCAGTACTTC. As protein: CASSLSRQGGETQYF.

The V call is TRBV7-6, the J call TRBJ2-4; TRBD1 might be the D (6 bases). The V gene's germline CDR1 is SGHVS and CDR2 FNYEAQ. The V gene lost 5 bases and the J gene lost 2 bases, with 16 bases spanning the gap. The CDR3 has 16 amino acids. This CDR3 is CASSDGTLGSKNIQYF. Written as DNA, the CDR3 is TGTGCCAGCAGCGACGGGACACTGGGGTCCAAAAACATTCAGTACTTC.

CDR3 sequence reads: CASSIGERTNYGYTF. For the CDR3, the DNA is TGTGCCAGTAGTATTGGAGAGAGAACTAACTATGGCTACACCTTC. The chain combines TRBV19 with TRBJ1-2; D is unclear. The germline V and J ends were trimmed by 3 bases and 0 bases, with 11 bases remaining between them. This CDR3 is built from 15 residues. Germline V lookup: CDR1 LNHDA, CDR2 SQIVND (reference sequence).

The J gene is TRBJ2-7, the V gene TRBV5-6, with TRBD1 matching 9 bases. This CDR3 has 16 amino acids. After removal of 4 bases from V and 7 bases from J, the junction contained 15 bases not matched to a gene. Per germline, CDR1 SGHDT and CDR2 YYEEEE. DNA for the CDR3: TGTGCCAGCAGCCCCCAATTCGCCGGGACAGGGTGGGAGCAGTACTTC. It encodes CASSPQFAGTGWEQYF.

The rearrangement uses TRBV9 and TRBJ2-3; D is possibly TRBD2 (6 bases). This CDR3 is built from 15 residues. V lost 0 bases to trimming and J lost 2 bases, with 10 bases between them. Germline-derived CDR1 and CDR2 are SGDLS and YYNGEE. CDR3 in amino acids: CASSVGGGITDTQYF. The DNA for the CDR3 is TGTGCCAGCAGCGTAGGTGGGGGGATCACAGATACGCAGTATTTT.

The chain carries TRBV28 and TRBJ1-6, with 7 bases matching TRBD1. The V gene's germline CDR1 is MDHEN and CDR2 SYDVKM. This CDR3 contains 16 residues. V was clipped by 4 bases and J by 8 bases; unmatched bases: 11. CDR3 region: CASSSPETGQYSPLHF. The CDR3 DNA follows: TGTGCCAGCAGTTCCCCAGAGACGGGACAGTATTCACCCCTCCACTTT.

The chain carries TRBV28 and TRBJ2-7, with TRBD2 matching over 10 bases. In germline, CDR1 is MDHEN, CDR2 SYDVKM. After removal of 9 bases from V and 5 bases from J, the junction contained 7 bases not matched to a gene. The CDR3 is made up of 13 amino acids. CDR3 coding DNA: TGTGCCAGTCGAGCGGGGGGGCCGGACGAGCAGTACTTC. Translation gives CASRAGGPDEQYF.

J is TRBJ1-3 and V is TRBV11-3, with D uncertain. Per germline, CDR1 SGHNT and CDR2 YENEEA. V was shortened by 5 bases and J by 8 bases, with 13 bases between the two germline ends. The CDR3 length is 13 residues. DNA of the CDR3: TGTGCCAGCAGCCCCCGATCGGGAGACACCATATATTTT. Its protein product is CASSPRSGDTIYF.

The rearrangement joins TRBV19 to TRBJ2-7; 8 nucleotides align to TRBD1. V lost 3 bases and J lost 2; bases outside the gene matches: 6. Germline CDR1 and CDR2: LNHDA and SQIVND (reference sequence). This CDR3 spans 15 amino acids. The CDR3 loop is CASSMSQGGPYEQYF. CDR3 DNA sequence: TGTGCCAGTAGTATGTCACAGGGGGGACCCTACGAGCAGTACTTC.

The chain employs TRBV2 and TRBJ1-2; 7 bases agree with TRBD1. Germline trimming cut 8 bases from V and 3 bases from J; bases unmatched to any gene: 6. In germline, CDR1 is SNHLY, CDR2 FYNNEI. This CDR3 is built from 13 residues. CDR3: CASSTGTDYGYTF. Here the CDR3 DNA reads TGTGCCAGCTCCACCGGGACAGACTATGGCTACACCTTC.

The chain is built from TRBV9 and TRBJ1-4; a possible D gene is TRBD1 (5 bases). Germline V gene sequence: CDR1 SGDLS, CDR2 YYNGEE. The CDR3 length is 15 residues. V shed 1 base and J shed 8 bases, with 15 bases lying between them. In nucleotides, the CDR3 is TGTGCCAGCAGCGTATCCGGCCAGGGTTGGGAAAAACTGTTTTTT. It yields the protein CASSVSGQGWEKLFF.

The J gene is TRBJ2-5, the V gene TRBV2; D unclear. V was pared by 6 bases and J by 5 bases, with 10 bases between. CDR1 is SNHLY, CDR2 FYNNEI, per germline. The CDR3 covers 12 residues. This chain's CDR3 is CASRNRAETQYF. The CDR3 region has the DNA TGTGCCAGCAGGAATCGAGCGGAGACCCAGTACTTC.

The chain employs TRBV30 and TRBJ2-3, with D maybe TRBD1 (5 bases). The length of the CDR3 is 13 residues. V was trimmed by 5 bases and J by 0 bases, leaving 9 bases between them. Germline V gene data show CDR1 as GTSNPN and CDR2 as SVGIG (reference sequence). DNA of the CDR3: TGTGCCTGGCAGGGTACTAGCACAGATACGCAGTATTTT. Amino acids: CAWQGTSTDTQYF.

J is TRBJ2-7 and V is TRBV10-3, with 13 bases matching TRBD2. Germline values: CDR1 ENHRY, CDR2 SYGVKD. The V segment lost 6 bases and the J segment 0 bases; nucleotides outside the gene matches: 11. CDR3 size: 18 residues. The CDR3 loop is CAIRRTSGSRPLSYEQYF. CDR3 coding DNA: TGTGCCATCAGAAGGACTAGCGGGAGTAGACCCCTCTCCTACGAGCAGTACTTC.

V usage is TRBV6-5 and J usage is TRBJ2-5; 8 bases agree with TRBD2. Looked up from germline, CDR1 is MNHEY and CDR2 is SVGAGI. CDR3 length: 14 amino acids. The V gene end was trimmed by 7 bases and the J gene end by 7 bases; junction bases not matched to a gene: 11. CDR3 sequence (DNA): TGTGCCAGCAAATACTCGGGGGGGCAGGGGACCCAGTACTTC. As protein: CASKYSGGQGTQYF.

This CDR3 reads CASSSGQASYGYTF. In nucleotides, the CDR3 is TGTGCCAGCAGTTCGGGACAGGCCTCTTATGGCTACACCTTC. This chain connects TRBV28 to TRBJ1-2, with 8 bases identical to TRBD1. The CDR3 consists of 14 residues. The V gene end was trimmed by 4 bases and the J gene end by 5 bases; junction bases not matched to a gene: 6. CDR1 MDHEN and CDR2 SYDVKM come from the germline V gene.

V is TRBV27 and J is TRBJ1-1; D possibly corresponds to TRBD1 (5 bases). This CDR3 is 14 amino acids long. Germline loops: CDR1 MNHEY, CDR2 SMNVEV (reference sequence). The V end lost 2 bases, the J end lost 5 bases, and 12 bases lay between the germline ends. The CDR3 protein is CASSLGGAETEAFF. The CDR3 DNA is TGTGCCAGCAGTTTAGGAGGGGCCGAAACTGAAGCTTTCTTT.

This chain uses TRBV2 with TRBJ1-2, with unresolved D. V dropped 7 bases and J dropped 0 bases, with 9 bases sitting between them. Germline V gene sequence: CDR1 SNHLY, CDR2 FYNNEI. This CDR3 spans 13 amino acids. The CDR3 region has the DNA TGTGCCAGCAAGGAGGAGACTAACTATGGCTACACCTTC. Residues: CASKEETNYGYTF.

This chain joins TRBV5-1 and TRBJ2-3; 11 bases map to TRBD2. V gave up 5 bases and J gave up 3 bases; unmatched junction bases: 8. This CDR3 is 16 amino acids long. Germline V gene sequence: CDR1 SGHRS, CDR2 YFSETQ. CDR3: CASRSLTSGATDTQYF. The CDR3 DNA sequence: TGCGCCAGCAGATCCCTGACTAGCGGGGCGACAGATACGCAGTATTTT.

The chain uses TRBV7-9 and TRBJ1-2; TRBD1 is a possible D gene (5 bases). CDR3 length equals 17 residues. The V gene's germline CDR1 is SEHNR and CDR2 FQNEAQ (reference sequence). The V end was cut by 4 bases, the J end by 3 bases, with 21 bases between. CDR3 amino acids: CASSSRDSPLAYYGYTF. CDR3 nucleotides: TGTGCCAGCAGCTCCCGGGACTCCCCCCTTGCATACTATGGCTACACCTTC.

DNA for the CDR3: TGTGCCAGCAGCGTAGAGACAGGGGGCCTGTTTTTT. Protein sequence: CASSVETGGLFF. The chain recombines TRBV9 with TRBJ2-2; 10 positions match TRBD1. Germline V lookup: CDR1 SGDLS, CDR2 YYNGEE. Trimming at V came to 0 bases and at J to 14 bases, leaving 1 base not matched to a gene. The CDR3 covers 12 residues.

The chain joins TRBV18 to TRBJ1-5; 9 bases match TRBD1. This CDR3 contains 14 residues. J was trimmed by 8 bases and V by 5 bases; bases with no gene match: 7. Germline values: CDR1 KGHSH, CDR2 LQKENI. DNA for the CDR3: TGTGCCAGCTCAACCACAGGGGGCGGAGAGCCCCAGCATTTT. Translating gives CASSTTGGGEPQHF.

The chain combines TRBV25-1 with TRBJ2-3, with D unclear. Trimming removed 0 bases from V and 1 base from J, with 8 bases in between. The CDR3 is 15 amino acids. Germline lookup yields CDR1 MGHDK and CDR2 SYGVNS. CDR3 in amino acids: CASSEYNYRTDTQYF. The CDR3 DNA is TGTGCCAGCAGTGAATATAACTACCGCACAGATACGCAGTATTTT.

J is TRBJ1-1 and V is TRBV14; D not certain. V was trimmed by 4 bases and J by 0 bases, leaving 21 bases between them. Germline loops: CDR1 SGHDN, CDR2 FVKESK. The CDR3 extends over 18 amino acids. The CDR3 loop is CASSPPFFGPHLNTEAFF. CDR3 DNA: TGTGCCAGCAGCCCACCGTTTTTTGGGCCTCATCTGAACACTGAAGCTTTCTTT.

The CDR3 region is CASSSRTGNSNQPQHF. The CDR3 DNA follows: TGTGCCAGCAGTTCCAGGACAGGAAATAGCAATCAGCCCCAGCATTTT. The chain uses TRBV6-6 and TRBJ1-5, with 7 bases identical to TRBD1. CDR3 length: 16 residues. V trimming: 4 bases; J trimming: 0 bases; junction bases outside the gene matches: 6. The V gene's germline CDR1 is MNHNY and CDR2 SVGAGI (reference sequence).

Here the CDR3 DNA reads TGTGCCAGCAGCTTGGACCTAAACACTGAAGCTTTCTTT. Translated, it gives CASSLDLNTEAFF. The chain recombines TRBV5-8 with TRBJ1-1; no reliable D call. Trimming pared 0 bases from V and 2 bases from J, leaving 5 bases between. Germline loops: CDR1 SGHTS, CDR2 YDEGEE. This CDR3 contains 13 residues.